These 32 T cell receptor beta chains came from one sample sequenced in a study of CD8 T cells in ankylosing spondylitis. TCRdb fed the 5' RACE reads into MiXCR, producing one record per CDR3 protein. The sample has roughly 120,000 distinct CDR3 sequences, roughly 6.6% seen once; the top ten hold more than 9%. Sequencing was performed on blood, either unsorted or a sorted T cell fraction (not recorded which). The receptors shown here come from a male donor with ankylosing spondylitis or in good health (not recorded which).

The rearrangement uses TRBV28 and TRBJ1-2; 9 bases agree with TRBD1. In germline, CDR1 is MDHEN, CDR2 SYDVKM. The CDR3 contains 17 residues. Trimming removed 5 bases from V and 4 bases from J; junction bases left unmatched: 14. The CDR3 loop reads CASSTPGQGPFGYGYTF. The CDR3 nucleotides are TGTGCCAGCAGTACACCGGGACAGGGACCTTTCGGCTATGGCTACACCTTC.

This clonotype came up a few times. This chain uses TRBV3-1 with TRBJ1-5; no clear D. V was pared by 4 bases and J by 7 bases, with 20 bases between. There are 16 residues in the CDR3. Germline lookup yields CDR1 LGHDT and CDR2 YNNKEL (reference sequence). Here the CDR3 DNA reads TGTGCCAGCAGCCCAAGTGAGATGGGGTCGGGCCAGCCCCAGCATTTT. This codes for CASSPSEMGSGQPQHF.

This clonotype was seen repeatedly, ten times or more. The chain is built from TRBV24-1 and TRBJ2-3, with TRBD1 matching 9 bases. The CDR3 spans 17 residues. With V trimmed by 3 bases and J by 4 bases, 10 bases remained unmatched. CDR1 and CDR2 from the germline V gene are KGHDR and SFDVKD. The CDR3 nucleotides are TGTGCCACCAGTGATGGGGGCCGGGACAGGGCCTCAGATACGCAGTATTTT. Protein: CATSDGGRDRASDTQYF.

The table lists this clonotype with many counts. The chain has TRBV5-1 and TRBJ1-1; D is unresolved. V lost 1 base, J lost 1 base, and 8 bases lay in between. CDR1 is SGHRS, CDR2 YFSETQ, per germline. CDR3 size: 14 residues. The CDR3 sequence: CASSLKSENTEAFF. In nucleotides, the CDR3 is TGCGCCAGCAGCTTGAAATCAGAGAACACTGAAGCTTTCTTT.

The DNA of the CDR3 is TGTGCCAGCAGCACGACAGGGCTGGAAGCTTTCTTT. Residues: CASSTTGLEAFF. The chain employs TRBV7-9 and TRBJ1-1; 7 nucleotides match TRBD1. Germline lookup yields CDR1 SEHNR and CDR2 FQNEAQ (reference sequence). The junction had 5 bases not matched to a gene; V was cut back by 5 bases and J by 8 bases. The CDR3 consists of 12 residues.

In its sample, this clonotype was seen many times. The chain has TRBV6-9 and TRBJ1-6; D gene uncertain. This CDR3 is 16 amino acids long. V lost 0 bases, J lost 5 bases, and 11 bases lay in between. Germline-derived CDR1 and CDR2 are MNHGY and SVAAGI. CDR3: CASSYSRWGNNSPLHF. The DNA for the CDR3 is TGTGCCAGCAGTTATTCGCGGTGGGGTAATAATTCACCCCTCCACTTT.

This clonotype appeared many times. The CDR3 DNA follows: TGTGCCACCCGAAGCGGGAGAGACTCCTACGAGCAGTACTTC. Translation gives CATRSGRDSYEQYF. The chain combines TRBV7-2 with TRBJ2-7, with 8 positions matching TRBD2. There are 14 residues in the CDR3. The germline V gene encodes CDR1 SGHTA and CDR2 FQGNSA. V shed 10 bases, J shed 0 bases, and the junction held 8 bases outside the gene matches.

This clonotype was observed at least ten times. The V gene is TRBV11-2, the J gene TRBJ2-1, with D possibly being TRBD1 (5 bases). V lost 6 bases, J lost 3 bases, and 12 bases lay in between. This CDR3 region has 14 residues. Germline V gene data show CDR1 as SGHAT and CDR2 as FQNNGV. CDR3: CASRMTDSYNEQFF. The CDR3, as DNA: TGTGCCAGCAGGATGACAGACAGCTACAATGAGCAGTTCTTC.

This clonotype was recorded at least ten times. The V gene is TRBV29-1, the J gene TRBJ2-7; 8 bases match TRBD1. V shed 5 bases, J shed 7 bases, and the junction held 10 bases outside the gene matches. The germline CDR1 and CDR2 sequences are SQVTM and ANQGSEA. The CDR3 has 13 residues. The CDR3 DNA sequence: TGCAGCGTTCGGAAGGACAGGGAGTGGGAGCAGTACTTC. Translating it yields CSVRKDREWEQYF.

This clonotype has a count of ten or more. This chain connects TRBV6-5 to TRBJ2-7; 7 bases map to TRBD1. The ends lost 0 bases at V and 2 bases at J; junction bases unmatched: 7. CDR1 and CDR2 (germline): MNHEY, SVGAGI. The CDR3 loop spans 16 amino acids. DNA for the CDR3: TGTGCCAGCAGTTACTCGATAGGGGGCTCCCCCTACGAGCAGTACTTC. Its protein product is CASSYSIGGSPYEQYF.

This clonotype has a count of ten or more. The rearrangement links TRBV14 to TRBJ2-2; D could derive from TRBD1 or TRBD2 (5 bases each). V was shortened by 0 bases and J by 9 bases, with 8 bases between the two germline ends. Germline V gives CDR1 SGHDN, CDR2 FVKESK. CDR3 length: 13 residues. The CDR3 loop is CASSQDRDRELFF. The CDR3 region has the DNA TGTGCCAGCAGCCAAGACAGGGACCGGGAGCTGTTTTTT.

This clonotype has a count of ten or more. The CDR3 DNA reads as TGTGCCAGCAGTCCTAAAGCTCCTCCGAACACCGGGGAGCTGTTTTTT. Its translation: CASSPKAPPNTGELFF. The rearrangement links TRBV6-1 to TRBJ2-2; unclear D gene. Per germline, CDR1 MNHNS and CDR2 SASEGT. This CDR3 comprises 16 residues. The V end was cut by 5 bases, the J end by 0 bases, with 13 bases between.

This clonotype occurred many times. The rearrangement joins TRBV2 to TRBJ2-4; TRBD2 aligns across 9 bases. CDR3 length: 17 amino acids. Germline CDR1 is SNHLY and CDR2 is FYNNEI. After removal of 2 bases from V and 0 bases from J, the junction contained 5 bases not matched to a gene. In DNA, the CDR3 is TGTGCCAGCAGTGAAAACCCTAGCGGGAAAGCCAAAAACATTCAGTACTTC. Its translation is CASSENPSGKAKNIQYF.

This clonotype was detected ten times or more. This CDR3 reads CASYLRNNEQFF. The CDR3 coding sequence is TGCGCCAGCTATTTACGGAACAATGAGCAGTTCTTC. V is TRBV5-1 and J is TRBJ2-1; no firm D call. In germline, CDR1 is SGHRS, CDR2 YFSETQ. Trimming left V 7 bases short and J 5 bases short, with 10 bases between. This CDR3 spans 12 amino acids.

The table lists this clonotype with many counts. The V and J genes are TRBV4-3 and TRBJ2-6; D is ambiguous. V was cut by 3 bases and J by 3 bases, with 9 bases left in between. Looked up from germline, CDR1 is LGHNA and CDR2 is YSLEER. The CDR3 has 15 amino acids. The CDR3 DNA is TGCGCCAGCAGCCACCGAAACGTTGGGGCCAACGTCCTGACTTTC. It yields the protein CASSHRNVGANVLTF.

This clonotype was seen more than once but under ten times. The chain links TRBV2 to TRBJ2-1; no clear D gene. The CDR3 has 14 amino acids. V lost 7 bases and J 0 bases, leaving 10 bases between the germline ends. Germline CDR1 is SNHLY and CDR2 is FYNNEI. CDR3 sequence: CASTEDLSYNEQFF. As DNA, the CDR3 is TGTGCCAGCACCGAGGACCTCTCCTACAATGAGCAGTTCTTC.

This clonotype has just a few counts. The chain has TRBV24-1 and TRBJ1-5, with D possibly TRBD1 on 6 matching bases. This CDR3 is 15 amino acids long. Trimming shortened V by 3 bases and J by 5 bases, and 13 bases separated the two germline ends. Germline loops: CDR1 KGHDR, CDR2 SFDVKD. CDR3: CATSDPGGGDQPQHF. The CDR3 nucleotides read TGTGCCACCAGTGATCCTGGGGGGGGCGATCAGCCCCAGCATTTT.

At least ten counts were recorded for this clonotype. The chain uses TRBV9 and TRBJ2-1; D is unclear. V lost 0 bases to trimming and J lost 3 bases, with 13 bases between them. This CDR3 is 16 amino acids long. From germline, CDR1 is SGDLS and CDR2 YYNGEE. CDR3 sequence reads: CASSVARGNDYNEQFF. The CDR3 nucleotides read TGTGCCAGCAGCGTAGCTAGAGGTAACGACTACAATGAGCAGTTCTTC.

This clonotype was detected ten times or more. V is TRBV7-2 and J is TRBJ1-5; TRBD1 matches 7 bases. Germline V gene sequence: CDR1 SGHTA, CDR2 FQGNSA. The V gene end was trimmed by 2 bases and the J gene end by 9 bases; junction bases not matched to a gene: 7. CDR3 length: 14 amino acids. The CDR3 loop reads CASSLLQGSWPQHF. CDR3 DNA sequence: TGTGCCAGCAGCTTACTACAGGGGAGCTGGCCCCAGCATTTT.

Many counts were recorded for this clonotype. The rearrangement joins TRBV27 to TRBJ2-3; TRBD1 matches at 7 bases. Germline V gene lookup returns CDR1 MNHEY and CDR2 SMNVEV (reference sequence). After removal of 6 bases from V and 6 bases from J, the junction contained 9 bases not matched to a gene. CDR3 length: 14 amino acids. The CDR3 here is CASRPGQSVDTQYF. The CDR3, as DNA: TGTGCCAGCAGACCGGGACAGAGCGTGGATACGCAGTATTTT.

This clonotype was seen many times. J is TRBJ1-1 and V is TRBV15; D is possibly TRBD1 (5 bases). The germline gives CDR1 LNHNV, CDR2 YYDKDF (reference sequence). The CDR3 runs 13 residues. Trimming cost V 1 base and J 8 bases, with 11 bases left between them. The CDR3 DNA is TGTGCCACCAGCAGAGCGGGGGGGAACGAAGCTTTCTTT. The encoded protein is CATSRAGGNEAFF.

This clonotype has at least ten counts. The gene calls are TRBV7-2 and TRBJ1-1; TRBD1 matches 11 bases. The germline CDR1 and CDR2 sequences are SGHTA and FQGNSA. The ends lost 3 bases at V and 3 bases at J; junction bases unmatched: 3. This CDR3 has 15 residues. The CDR3 is CASSFRTGGYTEAFF. In DNA, the CDR3 is TGTGCCAGCAGCTTTAGGACAGGGGGCTACACTGAAGCTTTCTTT.

This clonotype was picked up many times. This chain connects TRBV20-1 to TRBJ1-5; unclear D gene. With 3 bases removed from V and 0 bases from J, the gap between germline ends came to 6 bases. The CDR3 runs to 13 residues. Germline V gene lookup returns CDR1 DFQATT and CDR2 SNEGSKA (reference sequence). The CDR3 DNA reads as TGCAGTGCTAGTTCTTATAGCAATCAGCCCCAGCATTTT. It translates to CSASSYSNQPQHF.

This clonotype has at least ten counts. The gene calls are TRBV5-6 and TRBJ2-5; 9 bases fit TRBD1. This CDR3 spans 14 amino acids. V was clipped by 2 bases and J by 5 bases; unmatched bases: 4. Germline CDR1 and CDR2: SGHDT and YYEEEE. CDR3 in amino acids: CASSLQGATETQYF. The CDR3 DNA is TGTGCCAGCAGCTTACAGGGGGCTACGGAGACCCAGTACTTC.

The sample holds many counts of this clonotype. The chain carries TRBV20-1 and TRBJ2-4; D ambiguous. Germline loops: CDR1 DFQATT, CDR2 SNEGSKA (reference sequence). The CDR3 sequence is 13 residues long. The V and J ends lost 6 bases and 1 base respectively, with 10 bases between them. This CDR3 is CSAPLGAKNIQYF. DNA for the CDR3: TGCAGTGCCCCCTTAGGTGCCAAAAACATTCAGTACTTC.

This clonotype was seen at least ten times. The genes are TRBV7-6 and TRBJ1-2, with 7 nucleotides matching TRBD1. V trimming: 5 bases; J trimming: 4 bases; junction bases outside the gene matches: 4. Per the germline V gene, CDR1 is SGHVS and CDR2 is FNYEAQ. The CDR3 runs to 13 residues. CDR3 amino acids: CASSPGQSYGYTF. CDR3 in DNA: TGTGCCAGCAGCCCGGGACAGTCCTATGGCTACACCTTC.

This clonotype was picked up many times. The genes are TRBV2 and TRBJ2-1; weak D call: TRBD2 (5 bases). V lost 6 bases and J 0 bases, leaving 12 bases between the germline ends. The germline gives CDR1 SNHLY, CDR2 FYNNEI. The CDR3 sequence is 15 residues long. CDR3 loop: CASRTKRSSYNEQFF. The CDR3 DNA follows: TGTGCCAGCAGAACAAAGCGGAGCTCCTACAATGAGCAGTTCTTC.

This clonotype was recorded many times. V usage is TRBV20-1 and J usage is TRBJ1-2; D perhaps matches TRBD1 (5 bases). Germline V gives CDR1 DFQATT, CDR2 SNEGSKA (reference sequence). Trimming took 3 bases from V and 4 from J, leaving 12 bases between them. This CDR3 has 13 residues. Here the CDR3 DNA reads TGCAGTGCTAGCCCCCAGACAGCCTATGGCTACACCTTC. Translation gives CSASPQTAYGYTF.

There are many counts of this clonotype. The chain carries TRBV20-1 and TRBJ2-1, with 10 bases that match TRBD2. In germline, CDR1 is DFQATT, CDR2 SNEGSKA (reference sequence). J gave up 0 bases and V 1 base, and 9 bases lay outside the gene matches. The CDR3 loop spans 18 amino acids. DNA of the CDR3: TGCAGTGCTAGAGGCCTAGCGGGGGTCCCAGACTCCTACAATGAGCAGTTCTTC. This gives the protein CSARGLAGVPDSYNEQFF.

This clonotype has at least ten counts. The chain carries TRBV7-8 and TRBJ1-5; possible D gene TRBD1, 6 bases. The CDR3 spans 15 residues. Germline V gene sequence: CDR1 SGHVS, CDR2 FQNEAQ. V was clipped by 0 bases and J by 2 bases, with 8 bases between them. CDR3 residues: CASSLAWTGNQPQHF. The CDR3 DNA reads as TGTGCCAGCAGCTTAGCCTGGACAGGCAATCAGCCCCAGCATTTT. Looking up the rest from reference TRBV7-8 and TRBJ1-5 gives the full variable domain: GAGVSQSPRYKVAKRGQDVALRCDPISGHVSLFWYQQALGQGPEFLTYFQNEAQLDKSGLPSDRFFAERPEGSVSTLKIQRTQQEDSAVYLCASSLAWTGNQPQHFGDGTRLSIL.

The chain joins TRBV7-2 to TRBJ2-3; 9 bases are shared with TRBD2. Looked up from germline, CDR1 is SGHTA and CDR2 is FQGNSA. This CDR3 has 16 amino acids. Trimming at V came to 3 bases and at J to 0 bases, leaving 4 bases not matched to a gene. The CDR3 sequence is CASSFLAGDSTDTQYF. CDR3 in DNA: TGTGCCAGCAGCTTTTTAGCGGGGGATAGCACAGATACGCAGTATTTT.

The chain has TRBV10-3 and TRBJ2-7; TRBD1 agrees at 8 bases. The CDR3 totals 14 residues. The J segment lost 6 bases and the V segment lost 6 bases, leaving 10 bases of the junction unmatched. Germline V CDR1 and CDR2: ENHRY, SYGVKD. The CDR3 protein is CAIRGDRGVFEQYF. In nucleotides, the CDR3 is TGTGCCATCAGAGGAGACAGGGGAGTTTTCGAGCAGTACTTC.